This T cell receptor beta chain was retrieved from a study of T cell responses to AZD1222 COVID-19 vaccine. About the research overall: Combined were second doses at about 4 or about 12 weeks.

Overall study results and limits: The study sampled repertoires only after the peak T cell response. Spike-specific TCRs gained breadth and depth after people received two AZD1222 doses.

Germline CDR1 MNHEY, CDR2 SMNVEV (reference sequence). Trimming at V came to 6 bases and at J to 1 base, leaving 11 bases not matched to a gene. This CDR3 region has 17 residues. Sequencing was performed with immunoSEQ multiplex PCR; in TCRdb, only in-frame clones are kept and a portion is missing. The sample carries 150,000 to 200,000 clones, more than 80% recorded once. Remarks on this clone: Antigen unknown.

This clonotype originated in an adult in good health. The sample in question was peripheral blood, obtained on day 0 of AZD1222 vaccination. The chain uses TRBV27 and TRBJ1-5; TRBD1 matches 8 bases. The CDR3 region is CASRDGRGQKSNQPQHF. The CDR3 DNA sequence: TGTGCCAGCAGAGATGGCAGGGGGCAGAAGAGCAATCAGCCCCAGCATTTT.